Described below is a single T cell receptor (beta chain) sequence and its context. This sample is part of a study of T cells in Graves' hyperthyroidism and ophthalmopathy. The overall study: Blood was drawn when the patient was first diagnosed and still untreated.

Germline CDR1 is SGHDN and CDR2 is FVKESK. V shed 5 bases, J shed 2 bases, and the junction held 7 bases outside the gene matches. The CDR3 has 15 amino acids. There were TCR beta CDR3 regions amplified from RNA transcripts. The HTBI primer set was used in a first-round RT-PCR of the TCR CDR3. TCRdb ran MiXCR on the multiplex PCR reads and lists one entry per CDR3 protein. The sample carries hundreds of thousands of distinct CDR3 sequences, 15% to 20% recorded once. Material for sequencing was blood. This chain joins TRBV14 and TRBJ2-3; 7 bases are a match to TRBD1. The clonotype comes from a woman younger than 35 with Graves' ophthalmopathy. The CDR3 region is CASSTTGVPTDTQYF. The CDR3 DNA follows: TGTGCCAGCAGCACCACAGGGGTCCCCACAGATACGCAGTATTTT.